These 12 T cell receptor beta chains share one sample of origin, sequenced in a study of Graves' ophthalmopathy and Graves' hyperthyroidism. Researchers took RNA transcripts and amplified TCR beta CDR3 regions from them. Scientists carried out first-round RT-PCR using HTBI primers and then a second-round multiplex PCR. TCRdb reprocessed the multiplex PCR reads via MiXCR and lists one record per CDR3 protein. The sample yields roughly 350,000 distinct CDR3 sequences, 17% seen once. Sequences were obtained from peripheral blood. These receptors were collected from an adult woman with stable Graves' hyperthyroidism.

Many counts were recorded for this clonotype. The chain couples TRBV27 to TRBJ2-7; the D is unclear. V was clipped by 7 bases and J by 3 bases, with 16 bases between them. In germline, CDR1 is MNHEY, CDR2 SMNVEV (reference sequence). CDR3 length: 14 residues. CDR3 loop: CASKGETADYEQYF. The CDR3 nucleotides read TGTGCCAGCAAGGGCGAAACTGCCGACTACGAGCAGTACTTC.

This clonotype showed up many times. The chain employs TRBV6-5 and TRBJ2-2; TRBD2 might be the D (6 bases). Germline lookup yields CDR1 MNHEY and CDR2 SVGAGI. V lost 2 bases and J 0 bases, leaving 10 bases between the germline ends. The CDR3 totals 16 residues. The CDR3 DNA reads TGTGCCAGCAGTTACCCCGCGGGAACGAACACCGGGGAGCTGTTTTTT. Translating it yields CASSYPAGTNTGELFF.

This chain uses TRBV7-3 with TRBJ2-2, with D tentatively TRBD1 or TRBD2 (5 bases each). Germline assignment: CDR1 SGHTA and CDR2 FQGTGA. This CDR3 spans 17 amino acids. V gave up 0 bases and J gave up 3 bases, with 14 bases separating them. The CDR3 reads CASSLTVMGEHTGELFF. CDR3 sequence (DNA): TGTGCCAGCAGCTTAACAGTGATGGGGGAGCACACCGGGGAGCTGTTTTTT.

This clonotype came up many times. V usage is TRBV6-5 and J usage is TRBJ1-1; D not certain. The germline gives CDR1 MNHEY, CDR2 SVGAGI. The CDR3 spans 17 residues. The V end was cut by 0 bases, the J end by 6 bases, with 20 bases between. This chain's CDR3 is CASSYSDILLGQAEAFF. DNA for the CDR3: TGTGCCAGCAGTTACTCCGACATTCTTTTAGGGCAGGCTGAAGCTTTCTTT.

This clonotype was counted ten times or more. The chain uses TRBV7-9 and TRBJ2-5; no clear D gene. V dropped 0 bases and J dropped 14 bases, with 19 bases sitting between them. CDR3 length: 14 residues. Germline CDR1 reads SEHNR; CDR2 reads FQNEAQ (reference sequence). In nucleotides, the CDR3 is TGTGCCAGCAGCTTAGCCGTCGGTGCGGCCCAGAGTTACTTC. This translates into CASSLAVGAAQSYF.

There are many counts of this clonotype. The rearrangement joins TRBV12-3 or TRBV12-4 to TRBJ1-3; possibly TRBD1 for D (6 bases). The V end was cut by 4 bases, the J end by 0 bases, with 16 bases between. The length of the CDR3 is 17 residues. CDR3 in amino acids: CASSSLTGKISGNTIYF. The CDR3 nucleotides are TGTGCCAGCAGTTCCCTAACAGGGAAAATCTCTGGAAACACCATATATTTT.

This clonotype was seen at least ten times. V gene TRBV7-9 combines with J gene TRBJ2-4, with 9 bases aligning to TRBD2. This CDR3 is built from 15 residues. The V gene end was trimmed by 5 bases and the J gene end by 6 bases; junction bases not matched to a gene: 8. Germline V CDR1 and CDR2: SEHNR, FQNEAQ (reference sequence). The CDR3 loop reads CASSESAGGRNIQYF. CDR3 coding DNA: TGTGCCAGCAGCGAGTCGGCGGGAGGGAGAAACATTCAGTACTTC.

The table lists this clonotype with many counts. This rearrangement joins TRBV20-1 to TRBJ2-7; D unresolved. This CDR3 is built from 13 residues. The V gene lost 0 bases and the J gene lost 4 bases, with 10 bases spanning the gap. The germline CDR1 and CDR2 sequences are DFQATT and SNEGSKA (reference sequence). CDR3 DNA: TGCAGTGCTAGAGATAATCGAGCTTACGAGCAGTACTTC. It codes for CSARDNRAYEQYF.

The CDR3 loop is CASGLQGETQYF. In DNA form, the CDR3 reads TGTGCTAGTGGTTTACAGGGGGAGACCCAGTACTTC. The chain has TRBV12-5 and TRBJ2-5, with 7 bases lining up with TRBD1. Germline values: CDR1 LGHNT, CDR2 FRNRAP. V was clipped by 3 bases and J by 5 bases; unmatched bases: 0. The CDR3 loop spans 12 amino acids.

This clonotype was seen many times. V gene TRBV7-2 combines with J gene TRBJ2-4, with D possibly being TRBD2 (5 bases). The germline V gene encodes CDR1 SGHTA and CDR2 FQGNSA. V lost 1 base and J lost 8, with 15 bases in between. The CDR3 length is 15 residues. CDR3 bases: TGTGCCAGCAGCTTAGTGGCAGCCCAGCGGTACATTCAGTACTTC. This translates into CASSLVAAQRYIQYF.

At least ten counts were recorded for this clonotype. The V and J genes are TRBV6-5 and TRBJ1-5, with 8 bases aligning to TRBD1. There are 14 residues in the CDR3. CDR1 MNHEY and CDR2 SVGAGI come from the germline V gene. V lost 6 bases and J lost 1; bases outside the gene matches: 2. The CDR3 loop reads CASSGQGSNQPQHF. CDR3 sequence (DNA): TGTGCCAGCAGCGGACAGGGAAGCAATCAGCCCCAGCATTTT.

This clonotype was observed at least ten times. The CDR3 is CSVNVLAENEETQYF. For the CDR3, the DNA is TGCAGCGTTAATGTACTAGCGGAGAACGAAGAGACCCAGTACTTC. The rearrangement links TRBV29-1 to TRBJ2-5; TRBD2 agrees at 8 bases. J lost 3 bases, V lost 5 bases, and 11 bases had no gene match. The CDR3 extends over 15 amino acids. Germline assignment: CDR1 SQVTM and CDR2 ANQGSEA.